This is a list of T cell receptor beta chains from one sample in a study of T cells in Graves' hyperthyroidism and ophthalmopathy. TCRdb reanalysed the multiplex PCR reads using MiXCR and keeps one entry per CDR3 protein. The sample holds under 800,000 distinct CDR3 sequences; approximately 15% are singletons and the top ten take about 9.4%. The sequenced material came from blood. These TCRs come from a woman aged 18-29 years with Graves' hyperthyroidism. Each CDR3 is given with its conserved first and last residue. The D gene is left open where the match is weak. Size tells how often a clone was seen (once, few, many) or the class of an expanded clone, and some rows leave it out.

J	D	size	length	V	DNA	CDR3
TRBJ2-4	-	many	11	TRBV11-1	TGTGCCAGCGCCCAGAAAAACATTCAGTACTTC	CASAQKNIQYF
TRBJ1-1	-	-	15	TRBV11-2	TGTGCCAGCAGCTTAGACATGACGGGGAGGACTGAAGCTTTCTTT	CASSLDMTGRTEAFF
TRBJ2-3	TRBD2	many	15	TRBV27	TGTGCCAGCAGTTTATCACTAGCGCACACAGATACGCAGTATTTT	CASSLSLAHTDTQYF
TRBJ1-1	-	few	13	TRBV15	TGTGCCACCAGCAGGTTTGGCGAGGCTGAAGCTTTCTTT	CATSRFGEAEAFF
TRBJ2-5	TRBD1	many	14	TRBV20-1	TGCAGTGCTATCGGACAGGGGCGACAAGAGACCCAGTACTTC	CSAIGQGRQETQYF
TRBJ2-2	-	-	12	TRBV7-9	TGTGCCAGCACCGAGGGATCTGGGGAGCTGTTTTTT	CASTEGSGELFF
TRBJ2-1	-	many	11	TRBV29-1	TGCAGCGCCCAGCGGGACAATGAGCAGTTCTTC	CSAQRDNEQFF
TRBJ2-1	TRBD2	many	16	TRBV6-6	TGTGCCAGCAGTTACTCAGTCGGCACGGGGGGTGCTGAGCAGTTCTTC	CASSYSVGTGGAEQFF
TRBJ1-3	-	many	15	TRBV18	TGTGCCAGCTCACCTTGGGGAGCCTCTGGAAACACCATATATTTT	CASSPWGASGNTIYF
TRBJ2-7	-	many	14	TRBV28	TGTGCCAGCAGTTTAGTGGCTCCATCGGGGGAGCAGTACTTC	CASSLVAPSGEQYF
TRBJ2-3	TRBD2	many	15	TRBV7-2	TGTGCCAGCAGCTTCCGGACTAGCGGCACAGATACGCAGTATTTT	CASSFRTSGTDTQYF
TRBJ2-1	TRBD2	-	14	TRBV20-1	TGCAGTGGTGGACTAGCGGGATTTTACAATGAGCAGTTCTTC	CSGGLAGFYNEQFF
TRBJ1-2	-	-	14	TRBV18	TGTGCCAGCTCACCATCAGGGGTATTATATGGCTACACCTTC	CASSPSGVLYGYTF
TRBJ1-2	-	many	14	TRBV7-8	TGTGCCAGCAGCTTAGCGTACGTGAACTATGGCTACACCTTC	CASSLAYVNYGYTF
TRBJ2-3	TRBD2	-	16	TRBV6-1	TGTGCCAGCAGTGAACGCCAGCGGGGCAGCACAGATACGCAGTATTTT	CASSERQRGSTDTQYF
TRBJ1-1	TRBD1	-	15	TRBV3-1	TGTGCCAGCAGCCCGCGACAGGGGGCGAGAACTGAAGCTTTCTTT	CASSPRQGARTEAFF
TRBJ2-3	TRBD2	-	16	TRBV7-9	TGTGCCAGCAGCTTAATTGGAGCGGGAGTTAGGGATACGCAGTATTTT	CASSLIGAGVRDTQYF
TRBJ2-5	-	few	15	TRBV20-1	TGCAGTAAGGTCCAACTAGGAAGAGACCGAGAGACCCAGTACTTC	CSKVQLGRDRETQYF
TRBJ2-7	TRBD2	-	17	TRBV6-2/TRBV6-3	TGTGCCAGCAGTTACTCTAATCCAGGGTCTAGCGGCTACGAGCAGTACTTC	CASSYSNPGSSGYEQYF
TRBJ1-2	-	many	12	TRBV29-1	TGCAGCGTTGAATACGCAGGCTATGGCTACACCTTC	CSVEYAGYGYTF
TRBJ1-2	-	many	15	TRBV28	TGTGCCAGCAGTTTAGCCGGGGCCATGGTCTATGGCTACACCTTC	CASSLAGAMVYGYTF
TRBJ2-6	-	few	16	TRBV28	TGTGCCAGCAGTTCCTTAGGTCAGGTGGGGGCCAACGTCCTGACTTTC	CASSSLGQVGANVLTF
TRBJ2-1	TRBD2	many	14	TRBV20-1	TGCAGTGCTAGCCCGACTAGCGGGCACAATGAGCAGTTCTTC	CSASPTSGHNEQFF
TRBJ1-4	-	-	19	TRBV18	TGTGCCAGCTCACCAACCGGGCCACAAGGAGATACAACTAATGAAAAACTGTTTTTT	CASSPTGPQGDTTNEKLFF
TRBJ2-7	-	many	15	TRBV7-9	TGTGCCAGCAGCTTAGACGAGGGATCGGTACACGAGCAGTACTTC	CASSLDEGSVHEQYF
TRBJ1-2	-	many	14	TRBV10-3	TGTGCCATCAGTGAGGGTCCCACCAACTATGGCTACACCTTC	CAISEGPTNYGYTF
TRBJ1-1	-	many	11	TRBV2	TGTGCCAGCAGTGGGGCAGCGGAAGCTTTCTTT	CASSGAAEAFF
TRBJ2-1	-	-	13	TRBV18	TGTGCCAGCTCACCACTCCCGGGTGGGGAGCAGTTCTTC	CASSPLPGGEQFF
TRBJ1-4	-	few	15	TRBV2	TGTGCCAGCGAGAAAAGCGTTGCAACTAATGAAAAACTGTTTTTT	CASEKSVATNEKLFF
TRBJ2-5	TRBD2	many	18	TRBV2	TGTGCCAGCATTTCCCGAAGCGGACTAGCGGGAGGAGGAGAGACCCAGTACTTC	CASISRSGLAGGGETQYF
TRBJ1-1	-	few	16	TRBV5-1	TGCGCCAGCAGCTTGGGGGGCGGGAAAATGAACACTGAAGCTTTCTTT	CASSLGGGKMNTEAFF
TRBJ2-3	-	-	16	TRBV5-1	TGCACCAGCAGCTTAAAAGCGACCACTCGCACAGATACGCAGTATTTT	CTSSLKATTRTDTQYF
TRBJ2-7	-	few	12	TRBV10-3	TGTGCCATCAGGGCAGAGTCCTACGAGCAGTACTTC	CAIRAESYEQYF
TRBJ2-7	TRBD1	many	15	TRBV6-1	TGTGCCAGCAGGCACTCCGGGACAGCTTCCTACGAGCAGTACTTC	CASRHSGTASYEQYF
TRBJ2-7	-	many	14	TRBV6-1	TGTGCCAGCAGTTCCCAGGGTAGCGGCTACGAGCAGTACTTC	CASSSQGSGYEQYF
TRBJ2-7	TRBD1	-	15	TRBV4-1	TGCGCCAGCAGCCAGGGACGTAGGACAGGGGACGAGCAGTACTTC	CASSQGRRTGDEQYF
TRBJ2-3	TRBD1	few	18	TRBV28	TGTGCCAGCAGTCGACTGAGAATTAGGGGGCCTTGGACAGATACGCAGTATTTT	CASSRLRIRGPWTDTQYF
TRBJ2-5	-	-	10	TRBV18	TGTGCCAGCTCCCAAGAGATCCAGTACTTC	CASSQEIQYF
TRBJ2-3	-	-	21	TRBV19	TGTGCCAGTAGTACAACCACCACCAGGGCTGCCCTAAAGGAAACAACAGATACGCAGTATTTT	CASSTTTTRAALKETTDTQYF
TRBJ1-6	TRBD1	-	17	TRBV30	TGTGCCTGGAGGCGAATCGACAGGGGAGGGTATAATTCACCCCTCCACTTT	CAWRRIDRGGYNSPLHF
TRBJ1-6	-	few	16	TRBV4-1	TGCGCCAGCAGCCTTAATCCTGGCTCCTATAATTCACCCCTCCACTTT	CASSLNPGSYNSPLHF
TRBJ2-1	-	-	14	TRBV7-2	TGTGCCAGCAGCTTATTAGGCCCAAGGAATGAGCAGTTCTTC	CASSLLGPRNEQFF
TRBJ2-1	-	-	14	TRBV18	TGTGCCAGCTCATTACAGGGAATAGGCAATGAGCAGTTCTTC	CASSLQGIGNEQFF
TRBJ2-1	-	few	14	TRBV10-2	TGCGCCAGCAGTGAGGGTAGGGTGGGCAATGAGCAGTTCTTC	CASSEGRVGNEQFF
TRBJ2-3	-	-	12	TRBV5-1	TGCGCCAGCAGCCGGAAAGGGGATACGCAGTATTTT	CASSRKGDTQYF
TRBJ2-5	-	many	13	TRBV3-1	TGTGCCAGTGCTCAAGGGGTTCAAGAGACCCAGTACTTC	CASAQGVQETQYF
TRBJ2-7	TRBD2	many	15	TRBV20-1	TGCAGTGCTAGAGCCCTAGCGGAGAGCTCCTACGAGCAGTACTTC	CSARALAESSYEQYF
TRBJ2-1	-	few	15	TRBV5-1	TGCGCCAGCAGCATTGCCTCTAGATCTATCAATGAGCAGTTCTTC	CASSIASRSINEQFF
TRBJ2-5	TRBD2	few	22	TRBV28	TGTGCCAGCAGCAACAATTACGCCGGGACTAGCGGGAGGGCCGTTTATGAGGAGACCCAGTACTTC	CASSNNYAGTSGRAVYEETQYF
TRBJ1-5	-	-	18	TRBV12-5	TGTGCTAGTGGTTTGCCCCGACCAGGGTCGGGTAACAATCAGCCCCAGCATTTT	CASGLPRPGSGNNQPQHF
TRBJ2-2	TRBD1	-	15	TRBV20-1	TGCAGTGCTAGAGATGATCGGACAGGGTCCGGGGAGCTGTTTTTT	CSARDDRTGSGELFF
TRBJ2-5	TRBD2	many	16	TRBV3-1	TGTGCCAGCAGCCCAAATTACGGGACTAGCGGGAGACCCCAGTACTTC	CASSPNYGTSGRPQYF
TRBJ2-3	-	-	15	TRBV9	TGTGCCAGCAGCGTTTTAGAGTCTTCCGCAGATACGCAGTATTTT	CASSVLESSADTQYF
TRBJ1-5	-	many	15	TRBV7-2	TGTGCCAGCAGCTTAGTTCTGGGAAGCAATCAGCCCCAGCATTTT	CASSLVLGSNQPQHF
TRBJ2-4	-	once	14	TRBV7-9	TGTGCCAGCAGCTTGGTCGGGACGAAAAACATTCAGTACTTC	CASSLVGTKNIQYF